This T cell receptor (beta chain) is from a study of OX40 agonist ivuxolimab in advanced cancers. Background for the entire study: Ivuxolimab was an agonistic, fully human IgG2 monoclonal antibody directed against OX40 (CD134), a costimulatory receptor. Partial responses occurred in three dose-escalation patients, of whom one had hepatocellular carcinoma and two had cutaneous melanoma. In the dose-escalation cohort, nearly 85% of patients were male, and the mean age was approximately 60 years with a range of roughly 20 to 85. Prior anti-PD-1, anti-PD-L1 or anti-CTLA-4 therapy was permitted, and about two fifths of dose-escalation patients had received checkpoint inhibitors. Intravenous ivuxolimab was administered to patients every 2 weeks at six dose levels: 0.01, 0.1, 0.3, 1.5, 3 and 10 mg/kg. The point of sequencing TCRbeta in the periphery was to test whether ivuxolimab changed TCR sequence diversity and drove clonal T-cell expansion. The paper reports the monotherapy dose-escalation portion (N of about 54 patients) of the phase I ivuxolimab trial. Among the approximately 50 dose-escalation patients, some 19 had hepatocellular carcinoma, around 15 melanoma, 9 renal cell carcinoma and 9 head and neck cancer.

Genomic DNA was extracted from sorted cells for sequencing of the TCRbeta CDR3 region. The immunoSEQ Assay was used to sequence the TCRbeta CDR3 regions. In its TCRdb copy, this immuneACCESS table keeps in-frame sequences only and misses some clones. Where compared with another copy, unresolved V genes explain less than half of these, and the others have no known cause. In all, the sample holds nearly 65,000 clones, and 90% to 95% of those were seen once. Approximately 3.9% of the sample is held by the ten biggest clonotypes. As concerns this clone: No cognate antigen has been identified for it. No base qualities exist here, and no much larger clone lies one base off it.

What the work shows at the level of the full study, not this receptor alone: Which antigens the clonally expanded peripheral T cells were specific for was not determined. Partial responders in the 0.1-3.0 mg/kg groups had among the lowest normalized peripheral clonal expansion, especially among CD8+ T cells. Low levels of normalized T-cell clonal expansion were also seen in some patients who did not respond. Clonal expansion of both CD4+ and CD8+ blood T cells was observed from baseline to week 6 at doses 0.1 to 3.0 mg/kg. After ivuxolimab, more expanded clones were found on average in CD8+ T cells than in CD4+ T cells.

The CDR3 numbers 14 residues from cysteine through phenylalanine. Left in the record is the CDR3 DNA by itself, 42 bases read in frame from the first base. V and J are truncated by 1 base and 2 bases respectively, leaving an intervening sequence of 6 bases. CDR1 and CDR2 (SEHNR, FQNEAQ) derive from the germline V gene (reference sequence). The trial excluded patients who had a history of autoimmune disease or who were on systemic immunosuppression. Peripheral blood for TCR sequencing was drawn from every dose cohort at baseline, at cycle 4 day 1 and at cycle 7 day 1. Samples came from an open-label, multicenter, first-in-human phase I dose-escalation trial of ivuxolimab. Adults with locally advanced or metastatic head and neck squamous cell, hepatocellular, melanoma or renal cell carcinoma were enrolled in the trial. Before TCR sequencing, CD4+ T cells and CD8+ T cells were sorted from peripheral blood as separate populations.

The rearrangement combines TRBV7-9 with TRBJ2-1; no confident D gene assignment can be made. The sample was CD4+ or CD8+ T cells sorted from blood, taken in a trial of the OX40 agonist ivuxolimab. This clonotype was sampled from an adult with an advanced solid tumor such as melanoma, head and neck, liver or kidney cancer. In nucleotide form, the sequence is TGTGCCAGCAGCTTAGAGGTGGCCTACAATGAGCAGTTCTTC. It is translated as CASSLEVAYNEQFF.